This T cell receptor (beta chain) was found in a study of response to subunit inactivated influenza vaccine. Trimming cost V 7 bases and J 2 bases; bases outside gene matches: 8. The germline V gene has CDR1 MNHEY and CDR2 SVGEGT. This CDR3 has 14 amino acids. TCRdb reprocessed the RT-PCR reads via MiXCR and lists one record per CDR3 protein. The table shows about 480,000 distinct CDR3 sequences, with roughly 9.8% occurring only once. The chain has TRBV6-2 or TRBV6-3 and TRBJ2-7; 7 positions match TRBD2. Sequencing was performed on PBMCs from blood, taken 35 to 45 days after vaccination. This sequence was found in a middle-aged man who received an inactivated influenza vaccine. This chain's CDR3 is CASITRGKPYEQYF. In nucleotides, the CDR3 is TGTGCCAGCATCACGCGGGGGAAACCCTACGAGCAGTACTTC.